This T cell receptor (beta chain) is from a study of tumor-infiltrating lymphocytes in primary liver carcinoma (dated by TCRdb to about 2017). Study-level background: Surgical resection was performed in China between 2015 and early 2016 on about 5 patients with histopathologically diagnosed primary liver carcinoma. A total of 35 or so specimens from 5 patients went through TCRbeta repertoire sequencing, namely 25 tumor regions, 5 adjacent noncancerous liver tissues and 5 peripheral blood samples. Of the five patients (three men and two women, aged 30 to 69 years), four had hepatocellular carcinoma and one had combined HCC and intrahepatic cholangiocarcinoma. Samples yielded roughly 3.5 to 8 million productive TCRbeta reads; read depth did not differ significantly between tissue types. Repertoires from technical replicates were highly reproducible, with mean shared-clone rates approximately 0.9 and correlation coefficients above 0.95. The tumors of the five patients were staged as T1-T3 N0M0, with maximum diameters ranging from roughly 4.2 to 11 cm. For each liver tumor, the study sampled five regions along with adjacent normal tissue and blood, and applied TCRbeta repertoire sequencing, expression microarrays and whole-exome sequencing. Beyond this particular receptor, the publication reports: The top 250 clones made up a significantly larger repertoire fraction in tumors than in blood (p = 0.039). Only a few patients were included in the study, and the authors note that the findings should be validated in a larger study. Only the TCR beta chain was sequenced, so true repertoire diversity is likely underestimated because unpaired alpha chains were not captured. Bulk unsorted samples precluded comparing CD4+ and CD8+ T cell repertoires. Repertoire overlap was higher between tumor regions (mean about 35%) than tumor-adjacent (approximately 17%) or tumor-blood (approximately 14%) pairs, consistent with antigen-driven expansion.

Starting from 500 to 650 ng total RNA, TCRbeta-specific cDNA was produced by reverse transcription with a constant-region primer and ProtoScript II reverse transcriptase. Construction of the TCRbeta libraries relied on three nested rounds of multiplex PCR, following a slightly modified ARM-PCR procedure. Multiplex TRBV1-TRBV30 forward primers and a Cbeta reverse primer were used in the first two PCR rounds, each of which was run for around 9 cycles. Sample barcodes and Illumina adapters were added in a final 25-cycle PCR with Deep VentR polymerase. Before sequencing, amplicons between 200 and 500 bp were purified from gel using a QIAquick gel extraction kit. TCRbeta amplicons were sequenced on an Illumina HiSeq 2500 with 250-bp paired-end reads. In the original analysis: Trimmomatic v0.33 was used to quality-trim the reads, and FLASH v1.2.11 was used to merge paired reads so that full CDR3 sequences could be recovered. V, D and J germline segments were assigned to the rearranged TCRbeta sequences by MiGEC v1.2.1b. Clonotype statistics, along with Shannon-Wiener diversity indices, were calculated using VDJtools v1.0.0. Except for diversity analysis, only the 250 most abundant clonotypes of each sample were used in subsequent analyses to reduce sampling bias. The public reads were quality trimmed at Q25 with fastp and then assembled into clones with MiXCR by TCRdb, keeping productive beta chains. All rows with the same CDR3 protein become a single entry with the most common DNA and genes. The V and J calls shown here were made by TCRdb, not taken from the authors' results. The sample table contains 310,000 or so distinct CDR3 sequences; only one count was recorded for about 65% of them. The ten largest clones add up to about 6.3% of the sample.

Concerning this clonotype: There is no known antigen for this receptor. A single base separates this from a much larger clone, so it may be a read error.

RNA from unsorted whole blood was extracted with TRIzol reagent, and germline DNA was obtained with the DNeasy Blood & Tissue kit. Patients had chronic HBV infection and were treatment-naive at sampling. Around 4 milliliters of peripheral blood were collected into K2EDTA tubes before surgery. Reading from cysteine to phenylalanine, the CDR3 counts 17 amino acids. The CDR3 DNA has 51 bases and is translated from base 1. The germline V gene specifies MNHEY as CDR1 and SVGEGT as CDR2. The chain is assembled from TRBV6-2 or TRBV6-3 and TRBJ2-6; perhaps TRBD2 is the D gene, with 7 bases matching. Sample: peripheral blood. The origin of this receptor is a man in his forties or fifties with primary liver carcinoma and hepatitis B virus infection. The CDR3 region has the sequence CDSSPRGASTGANVLTF. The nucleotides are TGTGACAGCAGCCCTCGGGGGGCATCGACTGGGGCCAACGTCCTGACTTTC.